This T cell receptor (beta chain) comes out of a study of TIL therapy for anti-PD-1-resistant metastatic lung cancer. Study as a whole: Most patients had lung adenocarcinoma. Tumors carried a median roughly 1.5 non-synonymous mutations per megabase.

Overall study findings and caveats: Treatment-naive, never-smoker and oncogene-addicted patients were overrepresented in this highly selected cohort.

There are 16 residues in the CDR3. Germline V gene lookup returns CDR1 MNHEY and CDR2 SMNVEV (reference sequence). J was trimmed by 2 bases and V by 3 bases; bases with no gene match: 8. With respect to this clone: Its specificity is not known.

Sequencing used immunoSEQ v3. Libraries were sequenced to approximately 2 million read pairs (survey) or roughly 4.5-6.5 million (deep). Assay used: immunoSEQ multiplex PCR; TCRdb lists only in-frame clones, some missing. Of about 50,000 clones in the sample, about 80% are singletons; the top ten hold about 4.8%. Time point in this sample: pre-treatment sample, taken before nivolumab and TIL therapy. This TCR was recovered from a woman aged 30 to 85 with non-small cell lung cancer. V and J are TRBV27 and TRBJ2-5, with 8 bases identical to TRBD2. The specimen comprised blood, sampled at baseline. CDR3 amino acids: CASSFIAGRAQETQYF. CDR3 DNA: TGTGCCAGCAGTTTCATAGCGGGGCGGGCACAAGAGACCCAGTACTTC.